This T cell receptor beta chain is from a study of blood T cell repertoires in COVID-19. Whole-study context: Samples representing acute and convalescent COVID-19 were sourced from the United States, Italy and Spain.

Profiled with immunoSEQ multiplex PCR; TCRdb holds only in-frame clones, not every one. The profile covers fewer than 200,000 clones, with 70% to 90% appearing a single time and under 3% taken by the ten largest. CDR3 length: 17 residues. Germline-derived CDR1 and CDR2 are LGHNA and YSLEER. The ends were cut back, 1 base at V and 6 bases at J, with 19 bases in the middle. This sequence joins TRBV4-3 and TRBJ2-1; weak D call: TRBD2 (6 bases). Input material: peripheral blood. The origin of this receptor is a woman older than 75 with COVID-19, enrolled during active disease. The CDR3 DNA reads as TGCGCCAGCAGCCAAGTCGGAGTCGGGAGAGGAGGCAATGAGCAGTTCTTC. Its translation: CASSQVGVGRGGNEQFF.